This T cell receptor (beta chain) was found in a study of T cells in Graves' hyperthyroidism and ophthalmopathy. TCR beta CDR3 region amplification was performed from RNA transcripts. First-round RT-PCR with HTBI primers amplified the TCR CDR3 region. TCRdb re-derived calls from the multiplex PCR reads in MiXCR, one entry per CDR3 protein. The sample shows hundreds of thousands of distinct CDR3 sequences, about 14% of them seen only once. This clonotype has only one observation. Being one base from a much bigger clone, this may be a read error. Germline V gene sequence: CDR1 SGHTA, CDR2 FQGTGA. This CDR3 is built from 15 residues.

Input material: blood. V usage is TRBV7-3 and J usage is TRBJ1-1; tentatively, D is TRBD1 (5 bases). The TCR comes from a young woman with Graves' hyperthyroidism. CDR3 sequence: CASSLTRGGNNEAFF. CDR3 DNA sequence: TGTGCCAGCAGCTTAACGCGGGGGGGGAACAATGAAGCTTTCTTT.